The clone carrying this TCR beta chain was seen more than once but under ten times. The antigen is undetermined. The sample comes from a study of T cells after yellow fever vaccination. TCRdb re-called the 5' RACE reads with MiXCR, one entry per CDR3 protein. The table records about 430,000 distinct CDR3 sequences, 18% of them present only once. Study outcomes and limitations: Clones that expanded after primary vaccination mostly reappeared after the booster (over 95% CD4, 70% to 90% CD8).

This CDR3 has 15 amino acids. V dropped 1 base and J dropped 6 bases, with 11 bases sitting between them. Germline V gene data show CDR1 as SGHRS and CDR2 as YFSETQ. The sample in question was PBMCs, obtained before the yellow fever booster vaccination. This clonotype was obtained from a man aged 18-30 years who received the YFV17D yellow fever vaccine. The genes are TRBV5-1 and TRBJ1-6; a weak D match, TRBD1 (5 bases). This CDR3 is CASSLKDTFNSPLHF. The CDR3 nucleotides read TGCGCCAGCAGCTTGAAGGACACCTTTAATTCACCCCTCCACTTT.